This T cell receptor beta chain originates from a study of CD8+ T cells in alopecia areata. Notes on the study in general: Normal skin contains resident alphabeta T cells, and these are also sequenced in scalp samples.

This clone has a handful of counts. The antigen is not known. Sequencing relied on a cDNA template that was reverse transcribed from extracted RNA. Measured with immunoSEQ multiplex PCR; TCRdb has only the in-frame clones, and not every one. This sample has fewer than 200,000 clones; 50% to 75% occur once, and the top ten carry over 12%. Sequencing used CD4+ T cells sorted from blood, obtained at week 0. The sequence derives from a human donor with alopecia areata.

This chain's CDR3 is CSVEISGGSSYEQYF. The CDR3 region has the DNA TGCAGCGTTGAAATTAGCGGGGGAAGCTCCTACGAGCAGTACTTC. The chain employs TRBV29-1 and TRBJ2-7, with 9 positions matching TRBD2. Germline V gene sequence: CDR1 SQVTM, CDR2 ANQGSEA. Losses at the gene ends were 2 bases for V and 0 bases for J; bases not matched to a gene: 5. The CDR3 loop spans 15 amino acids.